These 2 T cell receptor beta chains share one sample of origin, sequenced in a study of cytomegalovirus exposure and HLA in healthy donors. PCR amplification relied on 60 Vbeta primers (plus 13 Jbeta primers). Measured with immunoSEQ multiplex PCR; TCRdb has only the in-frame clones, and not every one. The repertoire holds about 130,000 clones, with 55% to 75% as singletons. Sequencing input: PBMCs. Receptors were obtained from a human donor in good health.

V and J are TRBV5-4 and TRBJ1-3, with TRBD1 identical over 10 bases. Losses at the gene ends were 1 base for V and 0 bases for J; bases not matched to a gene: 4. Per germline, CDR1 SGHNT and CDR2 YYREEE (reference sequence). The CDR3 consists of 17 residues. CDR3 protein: CASSLLGQGSSGNTIYF. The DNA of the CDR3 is TGTGCCAGCAGCTTGTTGGGACAGGGGAGCTCTGGAAACACCATATATTTT.

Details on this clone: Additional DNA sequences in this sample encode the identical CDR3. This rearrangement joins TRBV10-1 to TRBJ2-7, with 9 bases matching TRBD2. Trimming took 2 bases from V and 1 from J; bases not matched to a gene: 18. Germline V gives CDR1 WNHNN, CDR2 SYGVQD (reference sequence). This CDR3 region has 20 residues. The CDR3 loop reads CASSEGSGTLAGQFSYEQYF. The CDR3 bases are TGCGCCAGCAGTGAGGGATCAGGGACCCTAGCGGGACAGTTTTCCTACGAGCAGTACTTC.